This entry is about one TCR beta chain. This record belongs to a study of blood T cell repertoires in COVID-19. The wider study: COVID-19 samples from acute and convalescent phases originated in the United States, Italy and Spain. T cells, B-cell-depleted T cells, or PBMCs provided the cDNA or gDNA that served as material.

Source study methods: Reference gene primer amplification gave nucleated cell count estimates. Assay used: immunoSEQ multiplex PCR; TCRdb lists only in-frame clones, some missing. For V, J and clone size, that table is used; D and trimming come from the DNA. The sample consists of about 120,000 clones, approximately 79% of them appearing once. Germline V lookup: CDR1 SGDLS, CDR2 YYNGEE. This CDR3 comprises 15 residues. Trimming cost V 2 bases and J 2 bases; bases outside gene matches: 5. Sequenced material: peripheral blood. This TCR was recovered from a man aged 45-65 years with acute or convalescent COVID-19. The J gene is TRBJ2-3, the V gene TRBV9; 7 nucleotides line up with TRBD2. This CDR3 is CASSVGGEFTDTQYF. The CDR3 region has the DNA TGTGCCAGCAGCGTTGGGGGGGAGTTCACAGATACGCAGTATTTT.